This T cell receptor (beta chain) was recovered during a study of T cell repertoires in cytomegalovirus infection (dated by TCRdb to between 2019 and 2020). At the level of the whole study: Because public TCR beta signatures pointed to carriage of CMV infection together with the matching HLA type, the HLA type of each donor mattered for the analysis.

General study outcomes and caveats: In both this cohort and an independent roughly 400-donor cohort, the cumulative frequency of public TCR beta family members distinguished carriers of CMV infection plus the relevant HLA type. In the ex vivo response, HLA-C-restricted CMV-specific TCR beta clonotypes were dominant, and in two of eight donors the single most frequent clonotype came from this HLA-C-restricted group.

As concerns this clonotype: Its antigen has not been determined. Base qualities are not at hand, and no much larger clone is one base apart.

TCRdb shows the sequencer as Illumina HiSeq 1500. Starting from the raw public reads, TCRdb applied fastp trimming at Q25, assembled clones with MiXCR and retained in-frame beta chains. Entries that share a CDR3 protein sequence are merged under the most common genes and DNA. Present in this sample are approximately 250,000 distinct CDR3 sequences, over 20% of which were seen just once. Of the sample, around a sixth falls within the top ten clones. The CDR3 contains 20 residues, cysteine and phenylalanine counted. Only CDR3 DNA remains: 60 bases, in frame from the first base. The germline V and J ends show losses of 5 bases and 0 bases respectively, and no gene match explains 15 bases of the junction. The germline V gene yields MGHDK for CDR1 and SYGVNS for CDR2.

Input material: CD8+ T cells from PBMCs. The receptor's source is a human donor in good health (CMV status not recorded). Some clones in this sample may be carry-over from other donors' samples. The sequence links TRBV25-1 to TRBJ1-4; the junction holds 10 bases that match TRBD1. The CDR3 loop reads CASSKFSGTGDFATNEKLFF. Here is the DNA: TGTGCCAGCAGTAAATTCTCCGGGACAGGGGACTTTGCAACTAATGAAAAACTGTTTTTT.